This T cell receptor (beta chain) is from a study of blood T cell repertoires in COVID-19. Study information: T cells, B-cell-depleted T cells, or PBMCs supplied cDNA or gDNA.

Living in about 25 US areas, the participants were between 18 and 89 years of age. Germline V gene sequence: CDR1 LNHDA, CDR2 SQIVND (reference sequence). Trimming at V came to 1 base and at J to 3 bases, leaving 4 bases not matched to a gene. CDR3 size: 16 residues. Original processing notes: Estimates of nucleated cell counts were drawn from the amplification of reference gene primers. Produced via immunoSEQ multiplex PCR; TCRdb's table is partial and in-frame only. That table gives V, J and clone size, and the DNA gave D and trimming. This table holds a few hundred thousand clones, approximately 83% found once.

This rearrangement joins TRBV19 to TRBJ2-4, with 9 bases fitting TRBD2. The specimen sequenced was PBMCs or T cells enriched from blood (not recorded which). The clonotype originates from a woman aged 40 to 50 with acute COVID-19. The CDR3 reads CASSIGREGGKNIQYF. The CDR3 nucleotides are TGTGCCAGTAGTATAGGGCGGGAGGGGGGCAAAAACATTCAGTACTTC.